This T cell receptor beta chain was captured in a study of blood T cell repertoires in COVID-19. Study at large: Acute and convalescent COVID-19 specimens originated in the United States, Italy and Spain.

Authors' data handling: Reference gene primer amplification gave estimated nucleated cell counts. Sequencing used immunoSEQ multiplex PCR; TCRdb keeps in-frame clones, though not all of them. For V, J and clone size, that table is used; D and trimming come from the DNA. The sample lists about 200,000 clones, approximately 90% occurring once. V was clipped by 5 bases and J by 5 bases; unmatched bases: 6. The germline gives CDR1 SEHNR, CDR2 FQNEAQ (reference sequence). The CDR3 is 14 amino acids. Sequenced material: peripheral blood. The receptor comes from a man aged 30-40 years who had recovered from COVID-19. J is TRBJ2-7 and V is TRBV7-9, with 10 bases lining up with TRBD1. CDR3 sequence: CASSMRQGADEQYF. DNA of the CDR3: TGTGCCAGCAGCATGCGACAGGGGGCGGACGAGCAGTACTTC. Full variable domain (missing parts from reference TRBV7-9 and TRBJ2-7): DTGVSQNPRHKITKRGQNVTFRCDPISEHNRLYWYRQTLGQGPEFLTYFQNEAQLEKSRLLSDRFSAERPKGSFSTLEIQRTEQGDSAMYLCASSMRQGADEQYFGPGTRLTVT.